These 26 T cell receptor beta chains share one sample of origin, sequenced in a study of T cell repertoires in aging, cancer and after chemotherapy. Multiplex touch-down PCR with TRB-A/B primers amplified rearranged V-D-J TRB sequences. TCRdb re-called the multiplex PCR reads through MiXCR, storing one row per CDR3 protein. The profile shows roughly 9,100 distinct CDR3 sequences, 33% of them singletons. Peripheral blood genomic DNA, not sorted cells or RNA, was the template. Sequencing was performed on blood. The receptors stem from a human donor in good health.

The chain employs TRBV10-3 and TRBJ2-1, with D possibly matching TRBD2 (5 bases). The V and J ends lost 6 bases and 6 bases respectively, with 9 bases between them. The CDR3 contains 12 residues. CDR1 and CDR2 (germline): ENHRY, SYGVKD. DNA for the CDR3: TGTGCCATCAGCCCGGAGGCCAATGAGCAGTTCTTC. It yields the protein CAISPEANEQFF.

This clonotype is deemed medium-sized. The chain links TRBV30 to TRBJ2-2; no clear D. Trimming shortened V by 0 bases and J by 7 bases, and 6 bases separated the two germline ends. The CDR3 totals 12 residues. Germline-derived CDR1 and CDR2 are GTSNPN and SVGIG (reference sequence). CDR3 bases: TGTGCCTGGAGTGTTACGGTCGGGGAGCTGTTTTTT. Protein: CAWSVTVGELFF. Drawing the rest from reference TRBV30 and TRBJ2-2, the complete variable domain is SQTIHQWPATLVQPVGSPLSLECTVEGTSNPNLYWYRQAAGRGLQLLFYSVGIGQISSEVPQNLSASRPQDRQFILSSKKLLLSDSGFYLCAWSVTVGELFFGEGSRLTVL.

This clonotype is categorized as medium-sized. The chain links TRBV29-1 to TRBJ2-1; 14 bases are shared with TRBD2. Germline CDR1 is SQVTM and CDR2 is ANQGSEA. CDR3 length: 15 amino acids. J was trimmed by 5 bases and V by 6 bases; bases with no gene match: 6. The CDR3 protein is CSVKTSGRGHNEQFF. DNA for the CDR3: TGCAGCGTGAAGACTAGCGGGAGGGGCCACAATGAGCAGTTCTTC.

This clonotype was counted a few times. The CDR3 reads CASSYLGINSPLHF. The CDR3 nucleotides read TGTGCCAGCAGTTACCTCGGAATTAATTCACCCCTCCACTTT. This chain connects TRBV6-6 to TRBJ1-6; D is unresolved. In germline, CDR1 is MNHNY, CDR2 SVGAGI (reference sequence). This CDR3 has 14 amino acids. Trimming pared 2 bases from V and 6 bases from J, leaving 8 bases between.

The V gene is TRBV7-9, the J gene TRBJ2-2, with 9 bases identical to TRBD2. The germline V gene has CDR1 SEHNR and CDR2 FQNEAQ (reference sequence). This CDR3 spans 14 amino acids. Trimming at V came to 5 bases and at J to 7 bases, leaving 5 bases not matched to a gene. The CDR3 loop reads CASSGGRAFGELFF. The CDR3 nucleotides read TGTGCCAGCAGCGGCGGGAGGGCCTTCGGGGAGCTGTTTTTT.

This clonotype appeared a few times. This chain connects TRBV11-3 to TRBJ2-7; D uncertain. Trimming removed 5 bases from V and 0 bases from J, with 14 bases in between. This CDR3 comprises 15 residues. Germline CDR1 and CDR2: SGHNT and YENEEA. The CDR3 DNA reads as TGTGCCAGCAGCCCCCGGCCCCTGAGCTCCTACGAGCAGTACTTC. This gives the protein CASSPRPLSSYEQYF.

This clonotype was counted once. This may stem from a read error, because a much larger clone lies one nucleotide away. The V and J genes are TRBV27 and TRBJ2-1, with 7 nucleotides matching TRBD1. The CDR3 runs to 15 residues. CDR1 and CDR2 (germline): MNHEY, SMNVEV (reference sequence). In DNA, the CDR3 is TGTGCCAGCAGTCCAAGGGACAGCTCCTACAATGAGGAGTTCTTC. Its protein is CASSPRDSSYNEEFF.

There are a few counts of this clonotype. The rearrangement uses TRBV6-1 and TRBJ2-3; the match to TRBD2 covers 8 bases. CDR1 is MNHNS and CDR2 is SASEGT in the germline V gene. V dropped 6 bases and J dropped 4; count of bases not matched to a gene: 12. The CDR3 loop spans 16 amino acids. In DNA form, the CDR3 reads TGTGCCAGCAGCCAAGAGAGCGGGAGTGGGGCAGATACGCAGTATTTT. Translation: CASSQESGSGADTQYF.

This rearrangement joins TRBV11-3 to TRBJ2-3; no clear D gene. The CDR3 runs 10 residues. CDR1 SGHNT and CDR2 YENEEA come from the germline V gene. V was cut by 2 bases and J by 9 bases, with 3 bases left in between. In DNA, the CDR3 is TGTGCCAGCAGCTTAAACACGCAGTATTTT. It specifies CASSLNTQYF.

By its share, this clonotype is medium-sized. The chain has TRBV12-3 or TRBV12-4 and TRBJ2-5; TRBD2 might be the D (6 bases). CDR3 length equals 16 residues. Trimming took off 7 bases at V and 5 bases at J, with 23 bases between the two ends. Here the CDR3 DNA reads TGTGCCAGCACCATCTCCCGCAGGGCGGGGAGGGAGACCCAGTACTTC. Residues: CASTISRRAGRETQYF.

In DNA form, the CDR3 reads TGCAGTGCTTCCAACCCGACAGGGAGGTACGAGCAGTACTTC. Residues: CSASNPTGRYEQYF. V and J are TRBV20-1 and TRBJ2-7; a possible D gene is TRBD1 (7 bases). There are 14 residues in the CDR3. Deletions cut 5 bases from V and 4 bases from J, with 18 bases between. CDR1 is DFQATT and CDR2 is SNEGSKA in the germline V gene (reference sequence).

The sample holds a few counts of this clonotype. The chain is built from TRBV18 and TRBJ1-5, with D hard to call. V dropped 4 bases and J dropped 5 bases, with 9 bases sitting between them. The V gene's germline CDR1 is KGHSH and CDR2 LQKENI. The CDR3 has 13 residues. The CDR3: CASSRHLDQPQHF. The CDR3 region has the DNA TGTGCCAGCTCACGACATTTAGATCAGCCCCAGCATTTT.

This clonotype was observed a few times. CDR3 amino acids: CASSSPSGARTNEQYF. The CDR3 nucleotides are TGTGCCAGCAGCTCCCCCAGTGGGGCCCGGACAAACGAGCAGTACTTC. V usage is TRBV11-3 and J usage is TRBJ2-7; perhaps TRBD1 as D (5 bases). This CDR3 region has 16 residues. Deletions cut 4 bases from V and 5 bases from J, with 21 bases between. Germline CDR1 reads SGHNT; CDR2 reads YENEEA.

The J gene is TRBJ2-1, the V gene TRBV6-1, with D unclear. Deletions cut 2 bases from V and 0 bases from J, with 8 bases between. Germline V CDR1 and CDR2: MNHNS, SASEGT. The CDR3 consists of 15 residues. The CDR3 nucleotides read TGTGCCAGCAGTGAATGGCAGACCTCCTACAATGAGCAGTTCTTC. Translated: CASSEWQTSYNEQFF.

The chain carries TRBV5-6 and TRBJ2-7; no definite D call. Germline assignment: CDR1 SGHDT and CDR2 YYEEEE. The V end lost 3 bases, the J end lost 4 bases, and 11 bases lay between the germline ends. The CDR3 contains 13 residues. The DNA for the CDR3 is TGTGCCAGCAGCTCCGGACGGCTTTACGAGCAGTACTTC. Translated: CASSSGRLYEQYF.

This clonotype is medium-sized (0.01 to 0.1%) in the sample. The junction does not match germline at one end; this may be a read error. This sequence joins TRBV29-1 and TRBJ1-2, with a possible D match to TRBD1 (5 bases). The CDR3 is made up of 10 amino acids. Germline CDR1 and CDR2: SQVTM and ANQGSEA. The CDR3 bases are TGCAGCGTTCCCGGGACGGCCCCGTCCTTC. Amino acid sequence: CSVPGTAPSF.

In the case of this clonotype: No DNA is shown, since the ends of the CDR3 on it are uncertain; the CDR3 is the one TCRdb lists. The chain employs TRBV7-5 and TRBJ2-1; the D call in the table, TRBD2, was not verified against the DNA. TRBV7-5 is listed as a pseudogene. With termini counted, the CDR3 has 16 amino acids. The CDR3 sequence is CISVPAASTSINEQFF.

This clonotype was observed a handful of times. The chain carries TRBV18 and TRBJ2-2, with D tentatively TRBD1 (6 bases). Between the trimmed V and J ends, which lost 6 bases and 2 bases, there was a span of 10 bases. The length of the CDR3 is 14 residues. CDR1 is KGHSH, CDR2 LQKENI, per germline. CDR3 sequence reads: CASSPDSNTGELFF. The CDR3 DNA reads TGTGCCAGCTCCCCGGACAGCAACACCGGGGAGCTGTTTTTT.

The chain links TRBV12-3 or TRBV12-4 to TRBJ1-5; possible D gene TRBD1, 6 bases. The CDR3 consists of 13 residues. V lost 3 bases and J 12 bases, leaving 15 bases between the germline ends. The CDR3, as DNA: TGTGCCAGCAGTTTGGGGGCACGCCAAAACCAGCATTTT. Translation gives CASSLGARQNQHF.

The J gene is TRBJ2-3, the V gene TRBV20-1, with 11 bases that match TRBD2. From germline, CDR1 is DFQATT and CDR2 SNEGSKA (reference sequence). This CDR3 is 15 amino acids long. V lost 5 bases and J lost 2; bases outside the gene matches: 6. The CDR3 nucleotides are TGCAGTGCTCAGGGACTAGCGGAATTCACAGATACGCAGTATTTT. The encoded protein is CSAQGLAEFTDTQYF.

This clonotype occurred a few times. This chain links TRBV27 with TRBJ1-5, with unresolved D. V lost 0 bases, J lost 0 bases, and 3 bases lay in between. CDR1 and CDR2 (germline): MNHEY, SMNVEV (reference sequence). The CDR3 length is 14 residues. As DNA, the CDR3 is TGTGCCAGCAGTTTATCCGGTAGCAATCAGCCCCAGCATTTT. It specifies CASSLSGSNQPQHF.

In its sample, this clonotype was seen a few times. This chain connects TRBV11-3 to TRBJ2-7, with D perhaps given as TRBD1 or TRBD2 (5 bases each). The V gene lost 5 bases and the J gene lost 6 bases, with 17 bases spanning the gap. Germline V gives CDR1 SGHNT, CDR2 YENEEA. The CDR3 consists of 14 residues. CDR3 sequence: CASSRDPGRPEQYF. The CDR3 bases are TGTGCCAGCAGCCGGGACCCCGGCAGACCCGAGCAGTACTTC.

The rearrangement uses TRBV5-6 and TRBJ1-1; 7 bases fit TRBD1. The germline CDR1 and CDR2 sequences are SGHDT and YYEEEE. Unmatched junction bases numbered 3, after V lost 3 bases and J lost 4 bases. The CDR3 covers 13 residues. CDR3: CASSSRGTTEAFF. CDR3 coding DNA: TGTGCCAGCAGCTCCAGGGGGACCACTGAAGCTTTCTTT.

This clonotype came up a few times. The V gene is TRBV6-1, the J gene TRBJ1-1, with TRBD1 matching 7 bases. The CDR3 length is 13 residues. Germline V gene lookup returns CDR1 MNHNS and CDR2 SASEGT. Trimming at V came to 7 bases and at J to 5 bases, leaving 7 bases not matched to a gene. In DNA form, the CDR3 reads TGTGCCAGCACCCGACAGGGTTCAACTGAAGCTTTCTTT. Translation gives CASTRQGSTEAFF.

This chain uses TRBV6-2 or TRBV6-3 with TRBJ1-3; D not certain. The V gene lost 0 bases and the J gene lost 4 bases, with 7 bases spanning the gap. Germline CDR1 reads MNHEY; CDR2 reads SVGEGT. There are 14 residues in the CDR3. CDR3 loop: CASSYSTNGNTIYF. The CDR3 bases are TGTGCCAGCAGTTACTCGACAAACGGAAACACCATATATTTT.

This clonotype was counted a few times. This chain links TRBV19 with TRBJ2-2, with 8 bases aligning to TRBD1. CDR1 is LNHDA, CDR2 SQIVND, per germline (reference sequence). There are 17 residues in the CDR3. The V gene end was trimmed by 4 bases and the J gene end by 1 base; junction bases not matched to a gene: 8. CDR3 residues: CASSRRAGTGNTGELFF. CDR3 nucleotide sequence: TGTGCCAGTAGTAGACGCGCCGGGACAGGGAACACCGGGGAGCTGTTTTTT. Based on the CDR3 plus reference TRBV19 and TRBJ2-2, the full variable domain is DGGITQSPKYLFRKEGQNVTLSCEQNLNHDAMYWYRQDPGQGLRLIYYSQIVNDFQKGDIAEGYSVSREKKESFPLTVTSAQKNPTAFYLCASSRRAGTGNTGELFFGEGSRLTVL.